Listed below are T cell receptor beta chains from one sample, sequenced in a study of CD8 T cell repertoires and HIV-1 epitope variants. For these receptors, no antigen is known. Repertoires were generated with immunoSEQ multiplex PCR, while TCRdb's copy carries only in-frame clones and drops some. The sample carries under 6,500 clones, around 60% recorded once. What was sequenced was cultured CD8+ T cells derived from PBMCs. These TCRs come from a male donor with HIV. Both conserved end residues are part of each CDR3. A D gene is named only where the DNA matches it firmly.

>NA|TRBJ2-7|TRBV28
CASSPRLGDLYEQYF
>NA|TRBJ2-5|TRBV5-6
CASSLGAQETQYF
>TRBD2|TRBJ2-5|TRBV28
CASSYRGLAGVQETQYF
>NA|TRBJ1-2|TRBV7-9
CASSLAGAAYYGYTF
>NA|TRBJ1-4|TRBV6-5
CASSSDGEKLFF
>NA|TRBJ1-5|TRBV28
CASSFGAGDQPQHF
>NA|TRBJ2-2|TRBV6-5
CASSRDVTGELFF
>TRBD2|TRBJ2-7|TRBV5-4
CASNPEPSGRFHEQYF
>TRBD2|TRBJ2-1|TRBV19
CASAAGVIYNEQFF
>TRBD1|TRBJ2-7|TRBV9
CASSPEGQPYYEQYF
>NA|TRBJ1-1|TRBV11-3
CASSLGGENEAFF
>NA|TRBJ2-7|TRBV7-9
CASSLGGREQYF
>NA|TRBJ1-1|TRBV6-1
CASRRGRKNTEAFF
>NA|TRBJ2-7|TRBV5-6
CASSLRLRGFSSYEQYF
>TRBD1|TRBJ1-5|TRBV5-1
CASSLVSGTGQPQHF
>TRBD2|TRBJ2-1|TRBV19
CASSISGRGYNEQFF
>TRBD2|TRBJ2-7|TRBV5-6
CASSLGLAGISYEQYF
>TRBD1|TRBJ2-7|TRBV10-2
CASSEGQGAYEQYF
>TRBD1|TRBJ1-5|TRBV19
CASTPDRLSNQPQHF
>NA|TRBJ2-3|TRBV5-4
CASSLDFSTDTQYF
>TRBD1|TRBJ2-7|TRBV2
CASSEGQGSYEQYF
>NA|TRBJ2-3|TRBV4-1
CASSQATGLDTQYF
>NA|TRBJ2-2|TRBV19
CASSIDSAGELFF
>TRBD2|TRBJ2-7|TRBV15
CATSRATLAGDSYEQYF
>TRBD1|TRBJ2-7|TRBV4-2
CASSLGTGQDYEQYF
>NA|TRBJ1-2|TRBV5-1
CASSPEGGTRYGYTF
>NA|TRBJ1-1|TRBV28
CASLKGTYAAFF
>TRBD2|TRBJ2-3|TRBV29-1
CSVQGVLAEYTDTQYF
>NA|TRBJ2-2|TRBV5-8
CASSSGTFNTGELFF
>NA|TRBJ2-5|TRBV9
CASSGRGGERQETQYF
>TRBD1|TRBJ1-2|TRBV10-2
CASKYAGTGGMDGYTF
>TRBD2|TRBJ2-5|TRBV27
CASSLSSGEPPKTQYF
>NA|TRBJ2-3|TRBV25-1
CASSEDRLPTDTQYF
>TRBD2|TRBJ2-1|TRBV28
CASSPWTSGSLYNEQFF
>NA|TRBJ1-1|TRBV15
CASGGVNTEAFF
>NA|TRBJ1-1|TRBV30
CAWSQAETEAFF
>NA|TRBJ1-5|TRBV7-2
CASSSEGYSNQPQHF
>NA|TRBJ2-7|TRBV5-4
CASGLLGGRRREQYF
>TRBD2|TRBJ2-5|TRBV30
CAWILGASGETQYF
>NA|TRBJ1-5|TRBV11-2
CASSRDQEGQPQHF
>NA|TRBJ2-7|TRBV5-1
CASSLYAGGYEQYF
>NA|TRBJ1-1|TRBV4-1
CASSQGGSTEAFF
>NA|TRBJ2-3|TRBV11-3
CASSRREGVGDTQYF
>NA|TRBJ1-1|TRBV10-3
CAIRPGGNTEAFF
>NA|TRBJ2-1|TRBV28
CASSLEEDNEQFF
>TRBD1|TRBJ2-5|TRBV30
CAWSSGQGNGETQYF
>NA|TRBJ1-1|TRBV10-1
CASSESAGTARAFF
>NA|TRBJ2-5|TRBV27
CASSLGGQGGETQYF
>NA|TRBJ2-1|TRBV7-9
CASSPTGGEQFF
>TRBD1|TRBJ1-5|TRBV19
CASSRNRGGNQPQHF
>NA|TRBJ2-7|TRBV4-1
CASSQGGGVSYEQYF
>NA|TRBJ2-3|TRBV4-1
CASSQSAQAADTQYF